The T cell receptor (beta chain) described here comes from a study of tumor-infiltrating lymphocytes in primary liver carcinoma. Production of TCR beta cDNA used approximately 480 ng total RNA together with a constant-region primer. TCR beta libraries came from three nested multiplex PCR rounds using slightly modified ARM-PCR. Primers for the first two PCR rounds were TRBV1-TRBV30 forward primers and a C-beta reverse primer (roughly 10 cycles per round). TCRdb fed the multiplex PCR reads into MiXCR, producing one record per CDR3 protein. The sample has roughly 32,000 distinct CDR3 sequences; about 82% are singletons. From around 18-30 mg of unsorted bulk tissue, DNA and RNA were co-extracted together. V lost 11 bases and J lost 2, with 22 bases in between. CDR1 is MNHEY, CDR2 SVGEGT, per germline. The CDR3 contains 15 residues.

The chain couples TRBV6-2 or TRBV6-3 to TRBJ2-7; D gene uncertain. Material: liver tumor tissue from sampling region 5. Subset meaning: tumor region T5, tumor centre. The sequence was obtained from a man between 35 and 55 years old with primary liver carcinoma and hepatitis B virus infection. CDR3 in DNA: TGTGCCTGGAGTTTAGGGCGGATGGAAACCTACGAGCAGTACTTC. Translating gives CAWSLGRMETYEQYF.